This is a list of T cell receptor beta chains from one sample in a study of T cells after posttransplantation cyclophosphamide. Libraries were prepared by immunoSEQ multiplex PCR; TCRdb keeps only in-frame clonotypes and omits some of them. This table has 12,000 or so clones, over 70% appearing once. The specimen was PBMCs, collected less than 400 days after allogeneic stem cell transplant with calcineurin inhibitor and methotrexate. The receptors derive from a male patient younger than 45 who received an allogeneic stem cell transplant from an unrelated donor, was CMV-positive, and had acute GVHD only. These T cells may partly come from the graft donor. The CDR3 runs from the conserved cysteine through the conserved F or W. D genes are given only for firm matches. Some rows have no size entry. The others give once, few or many, or a class for an expanded clone.

V	J	D	size	CDR3	DNA
TRBV29-1	TRBJ2-2	-	-	CSVRQGITGELFF	TGCAGCGTTCGTCAGGGGATCACCGGGGAGCTGTTTTTT
TRBV25-1	TRBJ1-5	-	-	CASSGTEISNQPQHF	TGTGCCAGCAGTGGGACAGAGATTTCCAATCAGCCCCAGCATTTT
TRBV4-3	TRBJ2-7	-	-	CASSQVRTVAEQYF	TGCGCCAGCAGCCAAGTAAGGACAGTGGCCGAGCAGTACTTC
TRBV5-1	TRBJ1-1	-	-	CASSFTADTEAFF	TGCGCCAGCAGCTTTACCGCAGACACTGAAGCTTTCTTT
TRBV7-9	TRBJ1-1	-	few	CASSFTILNTEAFF	TGTGCCAGCAGCTTCACAATCTTGAACACTGAAGCTTTCTTT
TRBV29-1	TRBJ1-2	-	-	CSAQGGADYGYTF	TGCAGCGCCCAGGGAGGAGCCGACTATGGCTACACCTTC
TRBV2	TRBJ2-1	TRBD2	-	CASRGLAGGYNEQFF	TGTGCCAGCAGGGGACTAGCGGGAGGCTACAATGAGCAGTTCTTC
TRBV6-1	TRBJ1-2	-	-	CASNLDSTNYGYTF	TGTGCCAGCAACTTGGACAGCACTAACTATGGCTACACCTTC
TRBV6-5	TRBJ2-4	-	-	CASTNTRVGKNIQYF	TGTGCCAGCACTAATACCAGGGTGGGCAAAAACATTCAGTACTTC
TRBV6-5	TRBJ1-1	-	-	CASSSGYGSTEAFF	TGTGCCAGCAGTTCAGGGTACGGGAGCACTGAAGCTTTCTTT